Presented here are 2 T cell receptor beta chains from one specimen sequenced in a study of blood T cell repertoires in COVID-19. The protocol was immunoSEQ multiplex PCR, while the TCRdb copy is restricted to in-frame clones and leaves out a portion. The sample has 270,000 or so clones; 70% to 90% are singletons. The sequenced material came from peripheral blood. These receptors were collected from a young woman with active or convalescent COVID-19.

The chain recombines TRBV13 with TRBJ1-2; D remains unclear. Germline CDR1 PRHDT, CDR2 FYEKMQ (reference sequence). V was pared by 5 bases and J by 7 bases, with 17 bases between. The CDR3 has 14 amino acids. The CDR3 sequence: CASSPTAGRSGYTF. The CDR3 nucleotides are TGTGCCAGCAGCCCGACGGCGGGTCGGTCTGGCTACACCTTC.

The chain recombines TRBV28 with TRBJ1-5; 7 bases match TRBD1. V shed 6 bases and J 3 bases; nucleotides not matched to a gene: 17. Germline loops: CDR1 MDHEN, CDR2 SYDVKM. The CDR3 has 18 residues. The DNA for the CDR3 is TGTGCCAGCAGGCTGCCGCAAAACAGGGGCGGCTCCAATCAGCCCCAGCATTTT. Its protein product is CASRLPQNRGGSNQPQHF.